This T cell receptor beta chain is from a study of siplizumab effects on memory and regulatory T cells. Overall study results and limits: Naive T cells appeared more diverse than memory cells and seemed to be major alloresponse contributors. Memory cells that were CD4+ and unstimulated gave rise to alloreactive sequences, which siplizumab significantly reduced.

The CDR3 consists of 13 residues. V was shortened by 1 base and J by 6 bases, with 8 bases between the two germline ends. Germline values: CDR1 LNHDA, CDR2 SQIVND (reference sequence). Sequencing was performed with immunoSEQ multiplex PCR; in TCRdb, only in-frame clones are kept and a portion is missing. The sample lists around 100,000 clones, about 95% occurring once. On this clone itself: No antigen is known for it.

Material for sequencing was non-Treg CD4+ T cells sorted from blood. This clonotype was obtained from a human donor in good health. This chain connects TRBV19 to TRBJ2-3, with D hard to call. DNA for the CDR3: TGTGCCAGTAGTATAGCCCAAGGGGATACGCAGTATTTT. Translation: CASSIAQGDTQYF.